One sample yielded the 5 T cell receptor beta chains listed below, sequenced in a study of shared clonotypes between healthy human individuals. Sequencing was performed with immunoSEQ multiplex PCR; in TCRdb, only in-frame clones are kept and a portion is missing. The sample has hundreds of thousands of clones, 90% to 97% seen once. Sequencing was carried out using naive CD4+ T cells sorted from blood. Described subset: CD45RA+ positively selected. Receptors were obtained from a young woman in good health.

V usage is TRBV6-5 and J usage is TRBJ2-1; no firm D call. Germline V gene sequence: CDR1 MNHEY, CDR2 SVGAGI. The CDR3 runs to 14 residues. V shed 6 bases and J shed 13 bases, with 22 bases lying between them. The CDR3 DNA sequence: TGTGCCAGCAGCCTAAAAGGCCCCCCGAGAACTCAGTTCTTC. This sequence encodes CASSLKGPPRTQFF.

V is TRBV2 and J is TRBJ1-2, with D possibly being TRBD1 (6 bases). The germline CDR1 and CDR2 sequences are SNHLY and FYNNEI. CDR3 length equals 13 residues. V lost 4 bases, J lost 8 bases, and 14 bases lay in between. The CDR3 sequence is CASSAQGEGGYTF. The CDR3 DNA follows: TGTGCCAGCAGTGCACAGGGCGAGGGCGGCTACACCTTC.

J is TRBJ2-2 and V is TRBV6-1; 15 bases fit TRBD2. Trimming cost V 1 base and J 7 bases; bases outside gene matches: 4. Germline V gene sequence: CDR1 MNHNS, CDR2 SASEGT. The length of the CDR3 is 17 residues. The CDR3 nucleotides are TGTGCCAGCAGTGAAGAGGGACTAGCGGGAGGAGGCGGGGAGCTGTTTTTT. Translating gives CASSEEGLAGGGGELFF.

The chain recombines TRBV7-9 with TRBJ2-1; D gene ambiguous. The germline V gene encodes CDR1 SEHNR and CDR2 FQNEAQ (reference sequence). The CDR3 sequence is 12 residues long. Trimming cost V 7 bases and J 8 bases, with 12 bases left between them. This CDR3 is CASTLGSDEQFF. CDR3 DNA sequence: TGTGCCAGCACCCTGGGCTCCGATGAGCAGTTCTTC.

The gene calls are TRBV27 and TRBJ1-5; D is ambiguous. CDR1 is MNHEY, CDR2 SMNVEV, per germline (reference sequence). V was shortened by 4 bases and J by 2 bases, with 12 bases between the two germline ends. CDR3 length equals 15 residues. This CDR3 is CASSSHTTGNQPQHF. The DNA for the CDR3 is TGTGCCAGCAGTTCTCACACTACGGGCAATCAGCCCCAGCATTTT.